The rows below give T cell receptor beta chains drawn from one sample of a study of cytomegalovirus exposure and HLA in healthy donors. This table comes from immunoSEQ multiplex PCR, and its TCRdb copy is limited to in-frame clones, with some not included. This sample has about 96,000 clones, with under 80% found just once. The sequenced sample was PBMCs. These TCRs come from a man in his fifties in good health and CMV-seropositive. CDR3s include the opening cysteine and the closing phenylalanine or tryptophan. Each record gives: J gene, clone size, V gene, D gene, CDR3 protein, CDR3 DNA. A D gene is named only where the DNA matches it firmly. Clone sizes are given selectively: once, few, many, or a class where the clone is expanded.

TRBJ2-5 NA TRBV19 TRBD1 CASSMSVGTAQETQYF TGTGCCAGTAGTATGAGCGTCGGGACAGCCCAAGAGACCCAGTACTTC
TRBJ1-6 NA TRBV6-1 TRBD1 CASSASGDRANSPLHF TGTGCCAGCAGTGCCTCCGGGGACAGAGCCAATTCACCCCTCCACTTT
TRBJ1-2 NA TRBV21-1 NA CASSKWRSIYYGYTF TGTGCCAGCAGCAAGTGGAGATCGATTTACTATGGCTACACCTTC
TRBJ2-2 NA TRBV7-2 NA CASKDYGNTGELFF TGTGCCAGCAAGGACTATGGGAACACCGGGGAGCTGTTTTTT
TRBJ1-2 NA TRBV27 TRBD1 CASSRGQGTYGYTF TGTGCCAGCTCTCGGGGACAGGGGACCTATGGCTACACCTTC
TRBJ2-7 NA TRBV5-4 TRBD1 CASSLWQGVDEQYF TGTGCCAGCAGCTTGTGGCAGGGGGTGGACGAGCAGTACTTC
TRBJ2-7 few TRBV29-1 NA CSVEAMGSYEQYF TGCAGCGTTGAAGCCATGGGCTCCTACGAGCAGTACTTC
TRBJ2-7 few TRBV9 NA CASSLAPERPFSYEQYF TGTGCCAGCAGCCTTGCCCCCGAGCGGCCCTTCTCCTACGAGCAGTACTTC
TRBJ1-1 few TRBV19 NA CASRFGRVNTEAFF TGTGCCAGTAGATTTGGCAGGGTGAACACTGAAGCTTTCTTT
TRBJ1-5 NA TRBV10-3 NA CAISMDREGRPQHF TGTGCCATCAGTATGGACAGAGAGGGGAGGCCCCAGCATTTT
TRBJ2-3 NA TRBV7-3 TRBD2 CASSLKRGVAGLTDTQYF TGTGCCAGCAGCCTTAAGAGGGGCGTAGCGGGGCTTACAGATACGCAGTATTTT
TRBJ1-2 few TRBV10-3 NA CAISESGGARGYGYTF TGTGCCATCAGTGAGTCCGGGGGGGCTAGAGGCTATGGCTACACCTTC
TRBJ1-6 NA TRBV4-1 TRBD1 CASSQPGQVDNSPLNF TGCGCCAGCAGCCAACCGGGACAGGTGGATAATTCACCCCTCAACTTT
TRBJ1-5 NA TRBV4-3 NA CASSPTRADYSNQPQHF TGCGCCAGCAGCCCCACCCGGGCAGACTATAGCAATCAGCCCCAGCATTTT
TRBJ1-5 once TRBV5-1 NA CASSLGGDSNQPQHF TGCGCCAGCAGCTTGGGAGGAGATAGCAATCAGCCCCAGCATTTT
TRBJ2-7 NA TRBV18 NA CASSLQNTGYEQYF TGTGCCAGCTCCCTGCAAAATACAGGCTACGAGCAGTACTTC
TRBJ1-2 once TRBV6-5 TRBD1 CASSLDRAQTYGYTF TGTGCCAGCAGCCTCGACAGGGCCCAAACCTATGGCTACACCTTC
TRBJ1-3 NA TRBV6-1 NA CASILDLSSGNTIYF TGTGCCAGCATTCTTGATTTGAGCTCTGGAAACACCATATATTTT
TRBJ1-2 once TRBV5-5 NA CASSSLTVQYGYTF TGTGCCAGCAGCTCGCTGACAGTGCAGTATGGCTACACCTTC
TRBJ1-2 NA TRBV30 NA CAWSRQGSYGYTF TGTGCCTGGAGTCGTCAGGGGTCGTATGGCTACACCTTC
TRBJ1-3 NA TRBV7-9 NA CASSVMGGSGNTIYF TGTGCCAGCAGCGTCATGGGGGGATCTGGAAACACCATATATTTT
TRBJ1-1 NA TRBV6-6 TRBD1 CASSLQGRTEAFF TGTGCCAGCAGTCTACAGGGGCGCACTGAAGCTTTCTTT
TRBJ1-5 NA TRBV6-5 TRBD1 CASSSSGTGGPQPQHF TGTGCCAGCAGTTCTTCCGGGACAGGGGGCCCACAGCCCCAGCATTTT
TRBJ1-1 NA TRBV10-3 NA CAISESFTGAEAFF TGTGCCATCAGTGAGTCCTTCACAGGCGCTGAAGCTTTCTTT
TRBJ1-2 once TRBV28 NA CASSYPQGIQNYGYTF TGTGCCAGCAGTTATCCACAGGGAATCCAAAACTATGGCTACACCTTC
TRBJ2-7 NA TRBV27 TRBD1 CASSLLGTGGFHYEQYF TGTGCCAGCAGTTTACTAGGGACAGGGGGCTTCCACTACGAGCAGTACTTC
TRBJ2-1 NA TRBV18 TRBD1 CASSAPGGNEQFF TGTGCCAGCTCAGCCCCAGGGGGCAATGAGCAGTTCTTC
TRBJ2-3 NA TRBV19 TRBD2 CASSAAGGAGDTQYF TGTGCCAGTAGTGCAGCGGGGGGGGCCGGGGATACGCAGTATTTT
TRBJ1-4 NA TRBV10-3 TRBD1 CAISPDRGKLFF TGTGCCATCAGTCCGGACAGGGGAAAACTGTTTTTT
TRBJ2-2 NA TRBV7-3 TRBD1 CASSLTGDTGELFF TGTGCCAGCAGCCTCACAGGGGACACCGGGGAGCTGTTTTTT
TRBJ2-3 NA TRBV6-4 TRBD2 CASRALASGAIDTQYF TGTGCCAGCAGGGCCCTCGCTAGCGGGGCTATAGATACGCAGTATTTT
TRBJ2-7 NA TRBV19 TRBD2 CASSMTAGGTYEQYF TGTGCCAGTAGTATGACAGCGGGGGGCACCTACGAGCAGTACTTC
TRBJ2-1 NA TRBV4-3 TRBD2 CASSQGLAGGNEQFF TGCGCCAGCAGCCAAGGACTAGCGGGGGGGAATGAGCAGTTCTTC
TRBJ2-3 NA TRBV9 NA CASSVGASATDTQYF TGTGCCAGCAGCGTAGGGGCTAGCGCCACAGATACGCAGTATTTT
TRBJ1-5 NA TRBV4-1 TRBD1 CASSPALPGGEPQHF TGCGCCAGCAGCCCGGCGTTGCCAGGGGGCGAGCCCCAGCATTTT
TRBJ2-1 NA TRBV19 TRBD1 CASSTGTDEQFF TGTGCCAGTAGTACCGGGACAGATGAGCAGTTCTTC
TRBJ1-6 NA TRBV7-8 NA CASSLDNRVGNSPLHF TGTGCCAGCAGCTTAGATAATCGGGTTGGTAATTCACCCCTCCACTTT
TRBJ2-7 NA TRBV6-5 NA CASRSVGVGEQYF TGTGCCAGCAGATCTGTCGGGGTGGGTGAGCAGTACTTC
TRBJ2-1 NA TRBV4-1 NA CASSQVQSSGTTYNEQFF TGCGCCAGCAGCCAAGTCCAATCGTCGGGTACAACCTACAATGAGCAGTTCTTC
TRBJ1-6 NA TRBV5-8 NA CASSKAGVLSNSPLHF TGTGCCAGCAGTAAGGCAGGGGTGTTAAGTAATTCACCCCTCCACTTT
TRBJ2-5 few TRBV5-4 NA CASSLLETQYF TGTGCCAGCAGCTTGCTAGAGACCCAGTACTTC
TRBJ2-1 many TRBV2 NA CASSEGRGRPNNEQFF TGTGCCAGCAGTGAAGGCAGGGGCAGGCCCAACAATGAGCAGTTCTTC
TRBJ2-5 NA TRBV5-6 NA CASSSVTGQETQYF TGTGCCAGCAGCTCCGTCACAGGCCAAGAGACCCAGTACTTC
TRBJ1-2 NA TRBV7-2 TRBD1 CASSPGTASYGYTF TGTGCCAGCAGCCCGGGGACAGCTTCCTATGGCTACACCTTC
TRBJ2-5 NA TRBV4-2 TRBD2 CASSQVVNAGGPKTQYF TGTGCCAGCAGCCAAGTTGTGAATGCGGGGGGGCCGAAGACCCAGTACTTC
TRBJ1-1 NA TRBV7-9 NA CASSLVGLGVAEAFF TGTGCCAGCAGCTTAGTGGGTTTAGGGGTCGCTGAAGCTTTCTTT
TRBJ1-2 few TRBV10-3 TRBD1 CAISPGQYGYTF TGTGCCATCAGCCCGGGACAGTATGGCTACACCTTC
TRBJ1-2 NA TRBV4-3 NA CASSQESRLMGHGYTF TGCGCCAGCAGCCAAGAGAGCAGGCTCATGGGCCATGGCTACACCTTC
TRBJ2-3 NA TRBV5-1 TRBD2 CASSHGTSGDTQYF TGCGCCAGCAGCCACGGGACTAGCGGAGATACGCAGTATTTT
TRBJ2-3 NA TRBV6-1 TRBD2 CASSVTSGADTQYF TGTGCCAGCAGTGTTACTAGCGGAGCCGATACGCAGTATTTT
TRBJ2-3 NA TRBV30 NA CARSVGTDTQYF TGTGCCCGTAGCGTGGGCACAGATACGCAGTATTTT
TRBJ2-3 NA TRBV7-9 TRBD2 CASRPLGLAGGQPGDTQYF TGTGCCAGCAGGCCTTTAGGTCTAGCGGGGGGACAACCTGGGGATACGCAGTATTTT
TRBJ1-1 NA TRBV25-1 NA CASSGSTGLGIAFF TGTGCCAGCAGTGGTTCGACAGGTCTCGGGATCGCTTTCTTT